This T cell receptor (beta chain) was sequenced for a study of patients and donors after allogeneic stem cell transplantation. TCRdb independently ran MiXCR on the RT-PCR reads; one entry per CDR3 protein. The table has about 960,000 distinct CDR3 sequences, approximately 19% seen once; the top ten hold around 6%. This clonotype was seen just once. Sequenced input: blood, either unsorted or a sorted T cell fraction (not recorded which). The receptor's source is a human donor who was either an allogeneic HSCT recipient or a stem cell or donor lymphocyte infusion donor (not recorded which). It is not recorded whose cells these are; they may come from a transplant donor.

DNA of the CDR3: TGCGCCAGCAGCCGGAGCGGGGGGGCCAGCAATGAGCAGTTCTTC. This translates into CASSRSGGASNEQFF. This chain links TRBV4-3 with TRBJ2-1; TRBD2 aligns across 10 bases. The CDR3 loop spans 15 amino acids. Per germline, CDR1 LGHNA and CDR2 YSLEER. Trimming cost V 4 bases and J 6 bases; bases outside gene matches: 6.